One and the same sample provided the 15 T cell receptor beta chains below, sequenced in a study of shared clonotypes between healthy human individuals. Profiled with immunoSEQ multiplex PCR; TCRdb holds only in-frame clones, not every one. Of approximately 1.4 million clones in the sample, 98% were seen once. The source material was naive CD4+ T cells sorted from blood. Subset described: CD45RA+ positively selected. Every receptor here comes from a man in his thirties or forties in good health.

V gene TRBV5-1 combines with J gene TRBJ2-7, with no clear D. Germline loops: CDR1 SGHRS, CDR2 YFSETQ. Trimming shortened V by 4 bases and J by 0 bases, and 11 bases separated the two germline ends. CDR3 length: 14 amino acids. The CDR3 coding sequence is TGCGCCAGCAGCGACTCCTTAAACTCCTACGAGCAGTACTTC. This gives the protein CASSDSLNSYEQYF.

The gene calls are TRBV7-9 and TRBJ1-1; D might be TRBD1 (6 bases). The CDR3 consists of 14 residues. Looked up from germline, CDR1 is SEHNR and CDR2 is FQNEAQ (reference sequence). V lost 5 bases and J lost 4, with 14 bases in between. The chain's CDR3 is CASSLPGAGTEAFF. The CDR3 bases are TGTGCCAGCAGCCTCCCGGGGGCTGGCACTGAAGCTTTCTTT.

For this clone: The sample holds other DNA sequences that translate to the same CDR3. CDR3: CSVQGGRDQPQHF. DNA for the CDR3: TGCAGCGTTCAAGGGGGTCGGGATCAGCCCCAGCATTTT. The chain combines TRBV29-1 with TRBJ1-5, with D possibly being TRBD1 (6 bases). The V end lost 5 bases, the J end lost 5 bases, and 13 bases lay between the germline ends. Germline CDR1 reads SQVTM; CDR2 reads ANQGSEA. There are 13 residues in the CDR3.

V gene TRBV30 combines with J gene TRBJ1-4; D uncertain. This CDR3 is built from 13 residues. CDR1 and CDR2 (germline): GTSNPN, SVGIG (reference sequence). V dropped 1 base and J dropped 7 bases, with 10 bases sitting between them. CDR3 sequence (DNA): TGTGCCTGGAGTGCCCGAAGAGGTGAAAAACTGTTTTTT. Translation: CAWSARRGEKLFF.

The chain uses TRBV6-5 and TRBJ1-2, with 9 bases lining up with TRBD1. This CDR3 region has 14 residues. V was clipped by 4 bases and J by 5 bases; unmatched bases: 5. CDR1 is MNHEY, CDR2 SVGAGI, per germline. The CDR3 reads CASSWADRGYGYTF. The CDR3 DNA reads as TGTGCCAGCAGTTGGGCGGACAGGGGATATGGCTACACCTTC.

The chain uses TRBV19 and TRBJ1-1; D gene uncertain. The CDR3 loop spans 14 amino acids. V was shortened by 6 bases and J by 1 base, with 12 bases between the two germline ends. Per the germline V gene, CDR1 is LNHDA and CDR2 is SQIVND (reference sequence). CDR3: CASRKGWQNTEAFF. CDR3 coding DNA: TGTGCCAGTAGGAAGGGTTGGCAGAACACTGAAGCTTTCTTT.

J is TRBJ2-2 and V is TRBV2; D is unresolved. The CDR3 consists of 14 residues. Germline V CDR1 and CDR2: SNHLY, FYNNEI. With 1 base removed from V and 6 bases from J, the gap between germline ends came to 9 bases. The CDR3 sequence: CASSEDSPAGELFF. DNA for the CDR3: TGTGCCAGCAGTGAAGATTCCCCAGCCGGGGAGCTGTTTTTT. The entire variable domain, with the rest obtained from reference TRBV2 and TRBJ2-2, is as follows: EPEVTQTPSHQVTQMGQEVILRCVPISNHLYFYWYRQILGQKVEFLVSFYNNEISEKSEIFDDQFSVERPDGSNFTLKIRSTKLEDSAMYFCASSEDSPAGELFFGEGSRLTVL.

The gene calls are TRBV28 and TRBJ2-2; D gene unclear. The CDR3 has 14 residues. Looked up from germline, CDR1 is MDHEN and CDR2 is SYDVKM. With 3 bases removed from V and 2 bases from J, the gap between germline ends came to 7 bases. The CDR3 sequence: CASSFVGNTGELFF. Written as DNA, the CDR3 is TGTGCCAGCAGTTTTGTGGGAAACACCGGGGAGCTGTTTTTT.

This clone has a single count. The chain has TRBV30 and TRBJ2-7; 8 bases agree with TRBD1. V dropped 0 bases and J dropped 4; count of bases not matched to a gene: 5. The CDR3 is made up of 14 amino acids. Germline V CDR1 and CDR2: GTSNPN, SVGIG (reference sequence). CDR3 sequence (DNA): TGTGCCTGGAGTGTAAACAGGGGGAGATACGAGCAGTACTTC. Translated, it gives CAWSVNRGRYEQYF. The entire variable domain, with the rest obtained from reference TRBV30 and TRBJ2-7, is as follows: SQTIHQWPATLVQPVGSPLSLECTVEGTSNPNLYWYRQAAGRGLQLLFYSVGIGQISSEVPQNLSASRPQDRQFILSSKKLLLSDSGFYLCAWSVNRGRYEQYFGPGTRLTVT.

The chain uses TRBV25-1 and TRBJ1-2; D uncertain. The CDR3 loop spans 12 amino acids. The germline V and J ends were trimmed by 2 bases and 1 base, with 2 bases remaining between them. Germline V gene data show CDR1 as MGHDK and CDR2 as SYGVNS. This CDR3 reads CASSESNYGYTF. Here the CDR3 DNA reads TGTGCCAGCAGTGAAAGTAACTATGGCTACACCTTC.

The V call is TRBV27, the J call TRBJ2-6; tentative D call: TRBD2 (5 bases). Germline-derived CDR1 and CDR2 are MNHEY and SMNVEV (reference sequence). V was trimmed by 5 bases and J by 0 bases, leaving 11 bases between them. The CDR3 is made up of 16 amino acids. The CDR3 sequence: CASSPWTASGANVLTF. CDR3 sequence (DNA): TGTGCCAGCAGTCCCTGGACTGCCTCTGGGGCCAACGTCCTGACTTTC.

The chain recombines TRBV11-2 with TRBJ1-1, with D possibly matching TRBD1 (6 bases). The CDR3 totals 16 residues. Germline CDR1 reads SGHAT; CDR2 reads FQNNGV. The V end was cut by 2 bases, the J end by 1 base, with 14 bases between. CDR3 amino acids: CASSLTPQGRNTEAFF. The CDR3 nucleotides are TGTGCCAGCAGCTTAACGCCACAGGGACGGAACACTGAAGCTTTCTTT.

The rearrangement links TRBV2 to TRBJ2-7, with 7 nucleotides matching TRBD2. The J segment lost 3 bases and the V segment lost 7 bases, leaving 9 bases of the junction unmatched. CDR1 and CDR2 from the germline V gene are SNHLY and FYNNEI. The CDR3 has 14 residues. This CDR3 is CASNQRGFGYEQYF. The CDR3 DNA follows: TGTGCCAGCAACCAGCGGGGATTCGGCTACGAGCAGTACTTC.

J is TRBJ2-7 and V is TRBV11-3; 9 bases map to TRBD2. Trimming at V came to 0 bases and at J to 3 bases, leaving 6 bases not matched to a gene. Per germline, CDR1 SGHNT and CDR2 YENEEA. The CDR3 is made up of 16 amino acids. Here the CDR3 reads CASSLDGNSGSYEQYF. CDR3 DNA: TGTGCCAGCAGCTTAGATGGTAATAGCGGGAGCTACGAGCAGTACTTC.

The chain links TRBV7-9 to TRBJ1-3; weak D call: TRBD1 (5 bases). V gave up 8 bases and J gave up 0 bases, with 17 bases separating them. The CDR3 has 16 residues. Germline V CDR1 and CDR2: SEHNR, FQNEAQ (reference sequence). CDR3 DNA sequence: TGTGCCAGCGATAGAAGGGGCCAGGGCTCTGGAAACACCATATATTTT. It specifies CASDRRGQGSGNTIYF.